This T cell receptor (beta chain) comes out of a study of identical twins (dated by TCRdb to about 2016). In the study overall: To test whether fetal clonotypes persist, the study used deep sequencing on TCR alpha and beta repertoires from monozygotic twins, unrelated adults of various ages, and cord blood. To rule out contamination, the twin experiments were replicated at different times with different library preparation protocols. Results and caveats for the whole study, not just this receptor: Compared with coincidental sharing between unrelated individuals, an excess of low generation-probability sequences was observed among out-of-frame TCR alpha sequences shared between twins. Zero-insertion analyses could be partly confounded by invariant T cells such as MAIT and iNKT, although diverse VJ usage argued against such confounding for most clonotypes. In beta out-of-frame sequences, excess twin sharing was weaker, because having fewer shared sequences lowered the signal-to-noise ratio. Recombination models systematically underestimated out-of-frame TCR alpha sharing in monozygotic twins but agreed with sharing between unrelated individuals. Fewer insertions were carried by abundant cord blood beta clonotypes; a weaker similar trend was observed in young adult naive repertoires, while no such trend was observed in memory repertoires. Because the same donors could not be followed over many years, the conclusions depended on cross-sectional statistical analysis.

The library was made by 5' RACE. The sequencing machine was an Illumina HiSeq 2000. A universal primer binding site was added through template switching, and the final cDNA carried a unique molecular identifier so that TCR cDNA molecules could be counted accurately. First-strand cDNA for TCR alpha and beta chains was synthesized from specific primers in the conserved constant-segment region. Each cDNA library was double barcoded, with a SMART-Mk sample barcode plus Illumina barcodes, to control for contamination. Two successive PCR steps introduced TruSeq adapter sequences along with Illumina sample barcodes. Sequencing of the TCR alpha and beta cDNA libraries was done on the Illumina HiSeq platform using custom primers. The paper's processing steps were these. Raw reads were processed with MiGEC to extract unique molecular identifiers, and MiXCR was used to determine CDR3 positions. For each individual, recombination models were inferred using an EM algorithm with the repgenHMM and IGoR tools. The tcR package in R was used for shared clonotype analysis, with sharing normalized by the product of cloneset sizes. To study raw recombination without the effects of thymic and clonal selection, out-of-frame nonproductive sequences were analyzed. TCRdb trimmed public reads at Q25 via fastp, called clones via MiXCR and kept in-frame beta chains. Rows matching on CDR3 protein sequence are summarized as one entry with the most common DNA and genes. What appears here as the V and J calls and clone size reflects TCRdb's work, not the paper's. Recorded for this sample are 350,000 or so distinct CDR3 sequences; approximately 13% of them occurred a single time. The ten largest make up 7.2% of the sample.

This clonotype was counted a few times. Its antigen is not yet known. Within one base of it there is no much larger clone, and no base qualities were kept. Every donor was a healthy Caucasian. The twin cohort consisted of three pairs of female monozygotic twins, all aged roughly 18 to 29 years. Positive isolation kits from Invitrogen were used to isolate CD4+ and CD8+ T cell populations. The germline V gene (reference sequence) supplies CDR1 LNHDA and CDR2 SQIVND. Ends trimmed: V by 6 bases, J by 4 bases; bases unmatched to a gene: 5. The CDR3 sequence holds 13 residues, the cysteine and phenylalanine included. The retained sequence is limited to the CDR3, 39 bases, with the frame set at the first base. The same data also contributed to another study, on yellow fever vaccine responses in identical twins. The second study's paper adds: The authors reported that the T cell response to vaccination in identical twins appeared partly convergent and partly personalized. In identical twins, the study followed T cell clones that responded to the vaccine with precision.

The V gene is TRBV19 and the J gene is TRBJ1-1; TRBD1 fits 7 bases in the junction. This sequence originates from a woman aged 18-35 years in good health. Source material: CD8+ T cells sorted from blood. The CDR3 protein sequence reads: CASSTSGGTEAFF. The nucleotide sequence reads TGTGCCAGTAGCACTTCAGGGGGCACTGAAGCTTTCTTT.